The clone carrying this TCR beta chain was recorded only once. This sample was included in a study of blood T cell repertoires in COVID-19. Germline V CDR1 and CDR2: SGDLS, YYNGEE. The CDR3 contains 13 residues. V lost 5 bases and J lost 7; bases outside the gene matches: 2. The repertoire was sequenced with immunoSEQ multiplex PCR; TCRdb's copy has only in-frame clones and lacks some. The sample consists of 300,000 to 400,000 clones, about 85% of them appearing once. Participant reports of clinical history set cohort assignment. What was sequenced was PBMCs or T cells enriched from blood (not recorded which). The gene calls are TRBV9 and TRBJ2-1, with 11 nucleotides matching TRBD2. The source of this sequence is a woman in her twenties or thirties who had been exposed to COVID-19. In nucleotides, the CDR3 is TGTGCCAGCAGGGCTAGCGGGGGGAATGAGCAGTTCTTC. Translation gives CASRASGGNEQFF.